Listed below are T cell receptor beta chains from one sample, sequenced in a study of T cell responses to AZD1222 COVID-19 vaccine. TCRdb keeps only in-frame clones here, not all; method: immunoSEQ multiplex PCR. This repertoire shows about 150,000 clones, 85% to 95% found once; its top ten account for around 1.3%. Source: peripheral blood, taken on day 0 of AZD1222 vaccination. These receptors came from an adult in good health. Both conserved end residues are part of each CDR3. A D gene is named only where the DNA matches it firmly. Clone sizes are given selectively: once, few, many, or a class where the clone is expanded.

J | V | size | D | DNA | CDR3
TRBJ1-6 | TRBV3-1/TRBV3-2 | few | . | TGTGCCAGCAGCCAAGCGAGTCTGTACTCACCCCTCCACTTT | CASSQASLYSPLHF
TRBJ1-5 | TRBV18 | . | TRBD1 | TGTGCCAGCTCACCTTTTCCAGGGGGGGGTTCGCCCCAGCATTTT | CASSPFPGGGSPQHF
TRBJ1-2 | TRBV5-4 | . | . | TGTGCCAGCAGCCTGGAAGCTGGGACTACATATGGCTACACCTTC | CASSLEAGTTYGYTF
TRBJ2-5 | TRBV7-3 | . | TRBD2 | TGTGCCAGCAGCTTAATGGGTGGCGGGTCGGCTAGCGGGAAGGAGACCCAGTACTTC | CASSLMGGGSASGKETQYF
TRBJ2-1 | TRBV3-1/TRBV3-2 | few | . | TGTGCCAGCAGCCACTACGAGAATGAGCAGTTCTTC | CASSHYENEQFF
TRBJ2-3 | TRBV5-5 | . | TRBD1 | TGTGCCAGCAGCGTACAGGGGCCAGATACGCAGTATTTT | CASSVQGPDTQYF
TRBJ2-7 | TRBV6-4 | . | . | TGTGCCAGCGGGGGCGAGGGCCCCAAGGTAATCTACGAGCAGTACTTC | CASGGEGPKVIYEQYF
TRBJ1-6 | TRBV4-3 | . | . | TGCGCCAGCAGCCAAGCAGCAGGGAGCTCCTATAATTCACCCCTCCACTTT | CASSQAAGSSYNSPLHF
TRBJ2-7 | TRBV4-3 | once | . | TGCGCCAGCAGCCAAGATCTTGGCCTAGCGAGATCTTACTTC | CASSQDLGLARSYF
TRBJ1-2 | TRBV29-1 | . | TRBD1 | TGCAGCGATGGACAGGGTGCCAACTATGGCTACACCTTC | CSDGQGANYGYTF
TRBJ1-1 | TRBV11-3 | . | . | TGTGCCAGCAGCTTAGGAGTTGGGACTGAAGCTTTCTTT | CASSLGVGTEAFF
TRBJ2-1 | TRBV6-2/TRBV6-3 | . | TRBD2 | TGTGCCAGCAGTCGCGGGACTAGCTATAATGAGCAGTTCTTC | CASSRGTSYNEQFF
TRBJ2-1 | TRBV2 | . | . | TGTGCCAGCAGTGAGAATGGGATGAGGGACAATGAGCAGTTCTTC | CASSENGMRDNEQFF
TRBJ1-6 | TRBV11-3 | . | TRBD1 | TGTGCCAGCAGCCTCGGGACAGCGAATTCACCCCTCCACTTT | CASSLGTANSPLHF
TRBJ1-5 | TRBV5-1 | . | . | TGCGCCAGCAGCTTGGATGGGGGGCTCCAGCCCCAGCATTTT | CASSLDGGLQPQHF
TRBJ1-5 | TRBV30 | . | . | TGTGCCTGGGCTAGGGGCGGCAATCAGCCCCAGCATTTT | CAWARGGNQPQHF
TRBJ1-5 | TRBV7-2 | . | . | TGTGCCAGCAGCTTAGGCATGTTTAGCAATCAGCCCCAGCATTTT | CASSLGMFSNQPQHF
TRBJ2-4 | TRBV3-1/TRBV3-2 | . | TRBD2 | TGTGCCAGCAGCCAAAGCGGGACGTCCCTAGCCAAAAACATTCAGTACTTC | CASSQSGTSLAKNIQYF
TRBJ2-1 | TRBV27 | . | . | TGTGCCAGCAGTTCCTCGAACAGGAGCTCCTACAATGAGCAGTTCTTC | CASSSSNRSSYNEQFF
TRBJ1-2 | TRBV4-3 | . | . | TGCGCCAGCAGCCAAGCGCCCCTCCGGGTCGGGAACTATGGCTACACCTTC | CASSQAPLRVGNYGYTF
TRBJ1-3 | TRBV15 | . | TRBD1 | TGTGCCACCAGCAGACAGACAGGGGTAACTGGAAACACCATATATTTT | CATSRQTGVTGNTIYF
TRBJ1-2 | TRBV10-3 | . | TRBD1 | TGTGCCATCAGTGAGGACAGGGGGGCGCTGAACTATGGCTACACCTTC | CAISEDRGALNYGYTF
TRBJ1-1 | TRBV6-5 | once | TRBD1 | TGTGCCACCGCCCCGGGACAGGGACATGAAGCTTTCTTT | CATAPGQGHEAFF
TRBJ2-7 | TRBV3-1/TRBV3-2 | once | . | TGTGCCAGCAGCCAAATCGCGTACGAGCAGTACTTC | CASSQIAYEQYF
TRBJ1-5 | TRBV6-6 | . | . | TGTGCCAGCAGCTCGCAGGGGAATAGTCAGCCCCAGCATTTT | CASSSQGNSQPQHF
TRBJ2-1 | TRBV7-3 | . | TRBD2 | TGTGCCAGCAGCCTACGACCGCCGGGACTAGCGGGAGGGCCATCCTACAATGAGCAGTTCTTC | CASSLRPPGLAGGPSYNEQFF
TRBJ2-1 | TRBV5-1 | . | . | TGCGCCAGCAGCCCGACAGCCGATAATGAGCAGTTCTTC | CASSPTADNEQFF